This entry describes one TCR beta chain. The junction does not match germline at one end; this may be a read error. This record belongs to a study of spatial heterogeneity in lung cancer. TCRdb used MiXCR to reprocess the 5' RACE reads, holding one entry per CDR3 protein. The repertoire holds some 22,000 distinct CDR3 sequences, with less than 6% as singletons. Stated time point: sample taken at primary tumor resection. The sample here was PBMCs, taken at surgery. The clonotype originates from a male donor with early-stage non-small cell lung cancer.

CDR3 in amino acids: CASSLRPGLGCTF. The CDR3 DNA is TGTGCCAGCAGTTTACGCCCGGGGCTGGGCTGCACCTTC. V is TRBV28 and J is TRBJ1-2, with D maybe TRBD1 (5 bases). This CDR3 comprises 13 residues. Germline CDR1 reads MDHEN; CDR2 reads SYDVKM.